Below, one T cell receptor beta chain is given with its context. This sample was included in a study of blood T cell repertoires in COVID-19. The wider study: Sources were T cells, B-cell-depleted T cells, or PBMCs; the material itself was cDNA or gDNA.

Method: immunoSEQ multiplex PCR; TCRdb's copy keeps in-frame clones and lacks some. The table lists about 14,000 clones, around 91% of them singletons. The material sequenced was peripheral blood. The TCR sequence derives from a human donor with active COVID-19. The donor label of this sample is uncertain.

CDR3 sequence reads: CASSEGSGTNTDTQYF. In DNA, the CDR3 is TGTGCCAGCAGTGAAGGGTCAGGAACAAACACAGATACGCAGTATTTT. The chain uses TRBV2 and TRBJ2-3; D not resolved. Germline V lookup: CDR1 SNHLY, CDR2 FYNNEI. V dropped 1 base and J dropped 2 bases, with 13 bases sitting between them. CDR3 length equals 16 residues. The whole variable domain, remainder taken from reference TRBV2 and TRBJ2-3, is EPEVTQTPSHQVTQMGQEVILRCVPISNHLYFYWYRQILGQKVEFLVSFYNNEISEKSEIFDDQFSVERPDGSNFTLKIRSTKLEDSAMYFCASSEGSGTNTDTQYFGPGTRLTVL.